This T cell receptor (beta chain) was sequenced during a study of blood T cell repertoires in COVID-19. Here immunoSEQ multiplex PCR was the method, and the copy in TCRdb shows in-frame clones only, minus some. The sample contains 200,000 to 250,000 clones, about nine tenths of which appear only once. V lost 6 bases and J lost 3; bases outside the gene matches: 6. From germline, CDR1 is MRHNA and CDR2 SNTAGT. The CDR3 has 15 amino acids. The source of this sequence is a man aged 30-40 years with COVID-19, enrolled during active disease. The chain has TRBV6-4 and TRBJ2-3; 10 bases align to TRBD1. Sequenced: peripheral blood. The CDR3 DNA is TGTGCCAGCAGCCACGGACAGGGGGGTACAGATACGCAGTATTTT. It specifies CASSHGQGGTDTQYF.